One sample yielded the 2 T cell receptor beta chains listed below, sequenced in a study of T cells in Graves' hyperthyroidism and ophthalmopathy. TCR beta CDR3 sequences were amplified from RNA transcripts. A set of HTBI primers served as the primers for a first-round RT-PCR of the TCR CDR3. TCRdb ran MiXCR on the multiplex PCR reads and lists one entry per CDR3 protein. The sample has 300,000 to 400,000 distinct CDR3 sequences, about 12% seen once; the top ten hold 9.2%. Sequences were obtained from blood. These receptors all stem from a woman under 30 with Graves' hyperthyroidism.

This clonotype was seen many times. This chain joins TRBV6-6 and TRBJ1-2, with D possibly matching TRBD1 (5 bases). This CDR3 comprises 15 residues. Germline lookup yields CDR1 MNHNY and CDR2 SVGAGI (reference sequence). V was clipped by 0 bases and J by 4 bases, with 12 bases between them. The CDR3 loop reads CASSYSPRVRYGYTF. The CDR3 DNA sequence: TGTGCCAGCAGTTACTCTCCCAGGGTTCGCTATGGCTACACCTTC.

This clonotype was seen more than once but under ten times. The chain is built from TRBV5-6 and TRBJ2-7, with 7 bases fitting TRBD2. J lost 5 bases, V lost 0 bases, and 8 bases had no gene match. The CDR3 covers 15 residues. Germline CDR1 reads SGHDT; CDR2 reads YYEEEE. CDR3 region: CASSLAAAGRHEQYF. DNA of the CDR3: TGTGCCAGCAGCTTGGCCGCAGCGGGGAGGCACGAGCAGTACTTC. Looking up the rest from reference TRBV5-6 and TRBJ2-7 gives the full variable domain: DAGVTQSPTHLIKTRGQQVTLRCSPKSGHDTVSWYQQALGQGPQFIFQYYEEEERQRGNFPDRFSGHQFPNYSSELNVNALLLGDSALYLCASSLAAAGRHEQYFGPGTRLTVT.